The clone carrying this T cell receptor (beta chain) appeared once. The antigen remains unidentified. This entry is derived from a study of a mutant IDH1 vaccine in newly diagnosed glioma. Study summary: The study started vaccination 4-6 weeks after radiotherapy alone, or with temozolomide cycles. Pretreatment consisted of radiotherapy, temozolomide, or both, with most receiving both.

Some clones are missing from TCRdb's copy, which holds only in-frame ones; the method was immunoSEQ multiplex PCR. The profile shows around 76,000 clones, more than 70% of them singletons. Documented time point: week 23, last vaccination. Alongside topical imiquimod, each dose of vaccine comprised 300 ug of mutant IDH1 20-mer peptide. CDR1 and CDR2 (germline): SGHRS, YFSETQ. Trimming took 4 bases from V and 4 from J; bases not matched to a gene: 12. The CDR3 totals 17 residues. The chain has TRBV5-1 and TRBJ2-1; 9 bases line up with TRBD2. The sequences come from PBMCs, collected from a glioma patient whose treatment included an IDH1 peptide vaccine. The TCR comes from a woman in her 50s with glioma. The CDR3 here is CASSASGLAGRYNEQFF. DNA of the CDR3: TGCGCCAGCAGCGCGTCCGGTCTAGCGGGACGTTACAATGAGCAGTTCTTC. Looking up the rest from reference TRBV5-1 and TRBJ2-1 gives the full variable domain: KAGVTQTPRYLIKTRGQQVTLSCSPISGHRSVSWYQQTPGQGLQFLFEYFSETQRNKGNFPGRFSGRQFSNSRSEMNVSTLELGDSALYLCASSASGLAGRYNEQFFGPGTRLTVL.